Shown below are 5 T cell receptor beta chains from a single sample sequenced in a study of blood T cell repertoires in COVID-19. Sequencing was performed with immunoSEQ multiplex PCR; in TCRdb, only in-frame clones are kept and a portion is missing. The sample has about 88,000 clones, about 83% seen once; the top ten hold around 16%. The source material was peripheral blood. The receptors originated from a woman aged 55-70 years with COVID-19, enrolled during active disease.

The chain couples TRBV9 to TRBJ2-3, with D possibly being TRBD2 (6 bases). Germline assignment: CDR1 SGDLS and CDR2 YYNGEE. The CDR3 runs 16 residues. V was clipped by 0 bases and J by 0 bases, with 11 bases between them. CDR3 coding DNA: TGTGCCAGCAGCGTAGGGCACGGGGGTAGCACAGATACGCAGTATTTT. This sequence encodes CASSVGHGGSTDTQYF. Looking up the rest from reference TRBV9 and TRBJ2-3 gives the full variable domain: DSGVTQTPKHLITATGQRVTLRCSPRSGDLSVYWYQQSLDQGLQFLIQYYNGEERAKGNILERFSAQQFPDLHSELNLSSLELGDSALYFCASSVGHGGSTDTQYFGPGTRLTVL.

The sample holds one count of this clone. This chain joins TRBV28 and TRBJ1-2; D is unresolved. Germline V gene lookup returns CDR1 MDHEN and CDR2 SYDVKM. CDR3 length: 11 residues. V dropped 2 bases and J dropped 4 bases, with 2 bases sitting between them. CDR3 region: CASSLLYGYTF. For the CDR3, the DNA is TGTGCCAGCAGTTTACTCTATGGCTACACCTTC.

The chain combines TRBV4-2 with TRBJ1-5; D ambiguous. From germline, CDR1 is LGHNA and CDR2 YNFKEQ. The V end lost 0 bases, the J end lost 6 bases, and 12 bases lay between the germline ends. The CDR3 runs 15 residues. Here the CDR3 reads CASSQELGRGQPQHF. The CDR3 coding sequence is TGTGCCAGCAGCCAAGAATTGGGTCGAGGTCAGCCCCAGCATTTT.

V usage is TRBV9 and J usage is TRBJ2-3; D gene unclear. This CDR3 is built from 13 residues. CDR1 and CDR2 from the germline V gene are SGDLS and YYNGEE. V lost 1 base to trimming and J lost 6 bases, with 9 bases between them. This CDR3 is CASSVPQADTQYF. The CDR3 nucleotides read TGTGCCAGCAGCGTACCCCAGGCCGATACGCAGTATTTT.

The sample holds a few counts of this clone. V usage is TRBV19 and J usage is TRBJ2-2; D uncertain. Trimming took 4 bases from V and 4 from J, leaving 16 bases between them. This CDR3 is built from 16 residues. Germline CDR1 LNHDA, CDR2 SQIVND (reference sequence). Written as DNA, the CDR3 is TGTGCCAGTAGTACCTCCCTTCTGTGGGCCACCGGGGAGCTGTTTTTT. Translating it yields CASSTSLLWATGELFF.